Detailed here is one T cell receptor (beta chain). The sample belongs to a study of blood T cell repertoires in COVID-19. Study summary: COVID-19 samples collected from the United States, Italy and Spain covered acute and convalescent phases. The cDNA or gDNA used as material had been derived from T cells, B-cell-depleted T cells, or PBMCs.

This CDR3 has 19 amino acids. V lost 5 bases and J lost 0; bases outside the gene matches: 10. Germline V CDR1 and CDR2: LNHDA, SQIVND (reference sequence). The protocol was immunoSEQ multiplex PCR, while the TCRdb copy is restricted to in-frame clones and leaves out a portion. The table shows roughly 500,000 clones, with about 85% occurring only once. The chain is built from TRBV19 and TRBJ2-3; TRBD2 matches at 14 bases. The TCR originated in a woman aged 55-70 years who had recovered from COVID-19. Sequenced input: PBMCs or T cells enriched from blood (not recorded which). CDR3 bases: TGTGCCAGTAGTTCCGGGACTAGCGGGAGATTCATGAGCACAGATACGCAGTATTTT. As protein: CASSSGTSGRFMSTDTQYF.